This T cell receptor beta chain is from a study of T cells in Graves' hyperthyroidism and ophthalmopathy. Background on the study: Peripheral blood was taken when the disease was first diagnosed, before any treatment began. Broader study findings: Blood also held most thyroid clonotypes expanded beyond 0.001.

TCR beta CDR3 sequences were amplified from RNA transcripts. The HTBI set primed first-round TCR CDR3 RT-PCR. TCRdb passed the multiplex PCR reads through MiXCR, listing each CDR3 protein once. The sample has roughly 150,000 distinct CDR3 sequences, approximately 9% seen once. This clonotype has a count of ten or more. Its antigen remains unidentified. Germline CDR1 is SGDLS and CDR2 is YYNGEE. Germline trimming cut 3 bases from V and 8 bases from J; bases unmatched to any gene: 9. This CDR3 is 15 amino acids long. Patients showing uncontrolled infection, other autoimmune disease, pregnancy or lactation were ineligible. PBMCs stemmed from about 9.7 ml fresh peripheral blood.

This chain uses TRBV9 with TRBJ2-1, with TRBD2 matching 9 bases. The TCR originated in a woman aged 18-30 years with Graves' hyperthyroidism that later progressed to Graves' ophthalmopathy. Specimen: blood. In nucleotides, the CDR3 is TGTGCCAGCAGCGCCCCGGGTAGCGGGGGATATGAGCAGTTCTTC. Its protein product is CASSAPGSGGYEQFF.